Given below is one TCR beta chain in context. The antigen is not known. The time point here: week 23, last vaccination. Alongside topical imiquimod, each dose of vaccine comprised 300 ug of mutant IDH1 20-mer peptide. Assay used: immunoSEQ multiplex PCR; TCRdb lists only in-frame clones, some missing. The top ten hold about 1.5% of the sample, which has some 60,000 clones, around 87% seen once. The sample comes from a study of a mutant IDH1 vaccine in newly diagnosed glioma. Across the whole study: Following radiotherapy alone, or alongside temozolomide cycles, vaccination was started after an interval of 4-6 weeks.

Germline V CDR1 and CDR2: MDHEN, SYDVKM. The germline V and J ends were trimmed by 4 bases and 5 bases, with 8 bases remaining between them. This CDR3 comprises 12 residues. The specimen comprised PBMCs, sampled from a glioma patient whose treatment included an IDH1 peptide vaccine. This TCR came from a man aged 40-49 years with glioma. This chain uses TRBV28 with TRBJ2-5; D possibly corresponds to TRBD2 (5 bases). CDR3 amino acids: CASSSSGETQYF. The CDR3, as DNA: TGTGCCAGCAGTTCCTCGGGGGAGACCCAGTACTTC.